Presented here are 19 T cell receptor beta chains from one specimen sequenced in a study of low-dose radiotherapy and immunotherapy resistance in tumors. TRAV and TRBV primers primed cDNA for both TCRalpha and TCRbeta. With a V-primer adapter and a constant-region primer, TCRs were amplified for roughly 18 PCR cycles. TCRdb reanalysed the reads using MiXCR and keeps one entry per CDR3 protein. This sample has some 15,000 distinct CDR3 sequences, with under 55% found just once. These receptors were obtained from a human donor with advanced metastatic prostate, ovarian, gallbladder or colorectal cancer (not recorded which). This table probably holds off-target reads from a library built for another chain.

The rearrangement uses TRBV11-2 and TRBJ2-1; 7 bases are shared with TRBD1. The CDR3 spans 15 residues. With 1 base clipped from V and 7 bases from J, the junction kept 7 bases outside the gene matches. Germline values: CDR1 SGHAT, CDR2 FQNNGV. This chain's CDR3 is CASSLAQGVGNEQFF. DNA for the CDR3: TGTGCCAGCAGCTTAGCGCAGGGGGTAGGGAATGAGCAGTTCTTC.

The chain's CDR3 is CASSFRDRAYNEQFF. CDR3 coding DNA: TGTGCCAGCAGTTTCCGGGACAGGGCCTACAATGAGCAGTTCTTC. V gene TRBV13 combines with J gene TRBJ2-1, with 9 positions matching TRBD1. This CDR3 spans 15 amino acids. Germline loops: CDR1 PRHDT, CDR2 FYEKMQ (reference sequence). J lost 2 bases, V lost 6 bases, and 5 bases had no gene match.

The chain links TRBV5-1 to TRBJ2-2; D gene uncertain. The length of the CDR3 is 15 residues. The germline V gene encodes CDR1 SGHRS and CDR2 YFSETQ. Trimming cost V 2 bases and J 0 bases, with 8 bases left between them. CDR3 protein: CASSFRVPNTGELFF. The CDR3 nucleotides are TGCGCCAGCAGCTTTCGGGTGCCGAACACCGGGGAGCTGTTTTTT.

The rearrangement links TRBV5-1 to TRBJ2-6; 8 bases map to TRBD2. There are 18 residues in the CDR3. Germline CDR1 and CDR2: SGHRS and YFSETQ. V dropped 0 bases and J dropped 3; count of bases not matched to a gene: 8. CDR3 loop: CASSLDSRGALGANVLTF. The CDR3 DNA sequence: TGCGCCAGCAGCTTGGACTCGCGGGGGGCCCTTGGGGCCAACGTCCTGACTTTC.

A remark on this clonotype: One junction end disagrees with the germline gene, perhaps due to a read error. The CDR3 coding sequence is TGTGCCAGCAGTGACTCCGCGGGAGGAAGCACAGATACGCCGTATTTT. Residues: CASSDSAGGSTDTPYF. This sequence joins TRBV6-4 and TRBJ2-3; TRBD2 aligns across 8 bases. This CDR3 has 16 amino acids. Germline lookup yields CDR1 MRHNA and CDR2 SNTAGT.

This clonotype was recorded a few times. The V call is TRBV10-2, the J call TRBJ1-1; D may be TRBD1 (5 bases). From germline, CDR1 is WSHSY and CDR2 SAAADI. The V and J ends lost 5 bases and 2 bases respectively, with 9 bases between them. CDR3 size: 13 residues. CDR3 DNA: TGCGCCAGCAGTACTCAGGGAAACACTGAAGCTTTCTTT. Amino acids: CASSTQGNTEAFF.

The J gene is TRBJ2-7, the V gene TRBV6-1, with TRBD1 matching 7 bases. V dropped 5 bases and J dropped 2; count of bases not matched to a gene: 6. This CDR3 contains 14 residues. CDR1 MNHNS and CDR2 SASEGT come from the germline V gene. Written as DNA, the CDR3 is TGTGCCAGCAGTTCCCGACAGGGCCCCTACGAGCAGTACTTC. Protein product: CASSSRQGPYEQYF.

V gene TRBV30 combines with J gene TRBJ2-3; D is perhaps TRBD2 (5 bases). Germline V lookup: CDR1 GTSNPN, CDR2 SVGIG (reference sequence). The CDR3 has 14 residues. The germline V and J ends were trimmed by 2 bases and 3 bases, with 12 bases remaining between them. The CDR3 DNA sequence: TGTGCCTGGAGTCTACACACTAGTACAGATACGCAGTATTTT. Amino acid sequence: CAWSLHTSTDTQYF. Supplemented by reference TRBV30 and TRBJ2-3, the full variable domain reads SQTIHQWPATLVQPVGSPLSLECTVEGTSNPNLYWYRQAAGRGLQLLFYSVGIGQISSEVPQNLSASRPQDRQFILSSKKLLLSDSGFYLCAWSLHTSTDTQYFGPGTRLTVL.

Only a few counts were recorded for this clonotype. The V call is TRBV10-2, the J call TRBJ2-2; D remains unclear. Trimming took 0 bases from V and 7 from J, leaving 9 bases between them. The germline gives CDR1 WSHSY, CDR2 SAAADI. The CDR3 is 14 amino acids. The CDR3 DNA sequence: TGCGCCAGCAGTGAGTCCCGGGCAATCGGGGAGCTGTTTTTT. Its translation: CASSESRAIGELFF.

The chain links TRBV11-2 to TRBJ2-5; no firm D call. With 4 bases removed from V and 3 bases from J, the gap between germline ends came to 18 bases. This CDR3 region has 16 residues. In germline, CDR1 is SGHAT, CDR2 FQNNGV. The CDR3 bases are TGTGCCAGCAGCTCCCTCTTAGCCCCCCCAGAAGAGACCCAGTACTTC. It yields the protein CASSSLLAPPEETQYF.

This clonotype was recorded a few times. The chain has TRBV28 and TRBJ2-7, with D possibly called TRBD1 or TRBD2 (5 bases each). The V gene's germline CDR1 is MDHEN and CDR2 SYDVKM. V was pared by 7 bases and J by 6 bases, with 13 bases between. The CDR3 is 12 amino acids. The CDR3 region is CASTGAGGEQYF. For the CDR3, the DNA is TGTGCCAGCACCGGGGCAGGTGGCGAGCAGTACTTC.

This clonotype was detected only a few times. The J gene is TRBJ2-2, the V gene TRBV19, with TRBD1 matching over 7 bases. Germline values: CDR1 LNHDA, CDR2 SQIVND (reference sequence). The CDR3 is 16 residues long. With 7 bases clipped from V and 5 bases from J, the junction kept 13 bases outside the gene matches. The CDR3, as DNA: TGTGCCAGTACCCCTAATGACAGGGTGAGGACCGGGGAGCTGTTTTTT. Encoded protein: CASTPNDRVRTGELFF.

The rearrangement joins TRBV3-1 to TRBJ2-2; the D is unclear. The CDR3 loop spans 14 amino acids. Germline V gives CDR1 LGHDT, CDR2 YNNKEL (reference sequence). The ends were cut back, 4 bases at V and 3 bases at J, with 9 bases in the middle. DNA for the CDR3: TGTGCCAGCAGCCGGATGGGCGACACCGGGGAGCTGTTTTTT. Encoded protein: CASSRMGDTGELFF. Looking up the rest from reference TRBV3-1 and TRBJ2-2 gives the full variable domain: DTAVSQTPKYLVTQMGNDKSIKCEQNLGHDTMYWYKQDSKKFLKIMFSYNNKELIINETVPNRFSPKSPDKAHLNLHINSLELGDSAVYFCASSRMGDTGELFFGEGSRLTVL.

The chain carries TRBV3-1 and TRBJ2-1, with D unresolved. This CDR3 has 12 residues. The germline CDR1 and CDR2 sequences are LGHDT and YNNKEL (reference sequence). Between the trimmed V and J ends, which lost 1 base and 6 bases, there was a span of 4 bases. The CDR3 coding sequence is TGTGCCAGCAGCCAAGTAGCCAATGAGCAGTTCTTC. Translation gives CASSQVANEQFF.

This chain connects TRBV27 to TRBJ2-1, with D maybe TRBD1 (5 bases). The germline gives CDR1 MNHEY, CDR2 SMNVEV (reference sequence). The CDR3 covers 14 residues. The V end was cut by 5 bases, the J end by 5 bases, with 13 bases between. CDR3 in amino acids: CASSETVEHNEQFF. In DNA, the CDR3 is TGTGCCAGCAGTGAGACAGTAGAACACAATGAGCAGTTCTTC.

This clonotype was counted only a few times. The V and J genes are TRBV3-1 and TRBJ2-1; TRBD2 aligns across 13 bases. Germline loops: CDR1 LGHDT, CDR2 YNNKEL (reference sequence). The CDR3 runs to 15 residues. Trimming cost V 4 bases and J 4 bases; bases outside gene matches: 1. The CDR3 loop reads CASSLGLAGYNEQFF. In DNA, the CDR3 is TGTGCCAGCAGCCTGGGACTAGCGGGGTACAATGAGCAGTTCTTC.

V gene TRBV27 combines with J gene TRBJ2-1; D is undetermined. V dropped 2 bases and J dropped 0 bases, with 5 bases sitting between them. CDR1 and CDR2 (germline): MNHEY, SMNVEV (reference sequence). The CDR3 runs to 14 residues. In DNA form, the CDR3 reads TGTGCCAGCAGTTTAATGGGCTCCTACAATGAGCAGTTCTTC. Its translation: CASSLMGSYNEQFF.

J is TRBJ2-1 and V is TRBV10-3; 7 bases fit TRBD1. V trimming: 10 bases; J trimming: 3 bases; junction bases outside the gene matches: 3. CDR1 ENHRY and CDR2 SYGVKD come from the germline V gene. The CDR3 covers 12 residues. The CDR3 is CASRDSYNEQFF. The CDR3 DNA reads TGTGCCAGCCGGGACAGCTACAATGAGCAGTTCTTC.

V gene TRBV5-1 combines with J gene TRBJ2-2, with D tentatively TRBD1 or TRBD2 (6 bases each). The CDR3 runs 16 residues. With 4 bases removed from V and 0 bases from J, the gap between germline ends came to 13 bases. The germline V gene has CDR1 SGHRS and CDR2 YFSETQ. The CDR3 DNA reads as TGCGCCAGCAGCCAAAACGGGGGCGCGAACACCGGGGAGCTGTTTTTT. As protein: CASSQNGGANTGELFF. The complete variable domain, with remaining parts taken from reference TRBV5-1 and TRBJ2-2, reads KAGVTQTPRYLIKTRGQQVTLSCSPISGHRSVSWYQQTPGQGLQFLFEYFSETQRNKGNFPGRFSGRQFSNSRSEMNVSTLELGDSALYLCASSQNGGANTGELFFGEGSRLTVL.